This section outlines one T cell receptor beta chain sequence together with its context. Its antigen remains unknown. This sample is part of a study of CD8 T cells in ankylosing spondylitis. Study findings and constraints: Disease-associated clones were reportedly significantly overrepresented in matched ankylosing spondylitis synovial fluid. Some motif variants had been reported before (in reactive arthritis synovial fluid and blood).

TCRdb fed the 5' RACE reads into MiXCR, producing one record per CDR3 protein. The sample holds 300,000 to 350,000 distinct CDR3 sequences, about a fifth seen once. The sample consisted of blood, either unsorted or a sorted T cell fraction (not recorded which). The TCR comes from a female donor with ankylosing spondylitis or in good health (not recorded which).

DNA for the CDR3: TGTGCCAGTAGTATCCCCGGGAGGGGGAGCGATGAGCAGTTCTTC. It encodes CASSIPGRGSDEQFF. The chain joins TRBV19 to TRBJ2-1, with TRBD2 matching over 8 bases. The CDR3 sequence is 15 residues long. Germline assignment: CDR1 LNHDA and CDR2 SQIVND (reference sequence). Unmatched junction bases numbered 9, after V lost 3 bases and J lost 8 bases.